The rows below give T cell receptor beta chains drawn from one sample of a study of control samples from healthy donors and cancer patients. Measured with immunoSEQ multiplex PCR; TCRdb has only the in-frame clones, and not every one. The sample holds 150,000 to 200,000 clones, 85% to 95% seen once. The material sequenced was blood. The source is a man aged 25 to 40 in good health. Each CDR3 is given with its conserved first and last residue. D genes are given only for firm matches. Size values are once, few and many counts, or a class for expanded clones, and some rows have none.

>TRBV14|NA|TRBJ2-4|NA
CASSQGTARDKNIQYF
TGTGCCAGCAGCCAAGGGACAGCGAGGGACAAAAACATTCAGTACTTC
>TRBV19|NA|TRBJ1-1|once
CASIRGGGQNTEAFF
TGTGCCAGTATACGCGGGGGGGGCCAAAACACTGAAGCTTTCTTT
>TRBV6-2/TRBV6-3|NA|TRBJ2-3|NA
CASSFTSIDTQYF
TGTGCCAGCAGTTTTACTAGCATAGATACGCAGTATTTT
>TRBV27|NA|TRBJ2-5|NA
CASSLFGGGETQYF
TGTGCCAGCAGTTTATTCGGGGGCGGAGAGACCCAGTACTTC
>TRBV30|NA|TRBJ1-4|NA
CAWMDGGKLFF
TGTGCCTGGATGGACGGAGGGAAACTGTTTTTT
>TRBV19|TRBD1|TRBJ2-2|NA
CASSNTGDTGELFF
TGTGCCAGTAGTAACACAGGGGACACCGGGGAGCTGTTTTTT
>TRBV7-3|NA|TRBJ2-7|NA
CASSSRGEMLYEQYF
TGTGCCAGCAGCTCAAGGGGGGAGATGCTCTACGAGCAGTACTTC
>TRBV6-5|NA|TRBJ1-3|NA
CASSRQSSGNTIYF
TGTGCCAGCAGTCGACAAAGCTCTGGAAACACCATATATTTT
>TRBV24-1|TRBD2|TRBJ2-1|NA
CATSDLTSGRANEQFF
TGTGCCACCAGTGACCTTACTAGCGGGAGGGCCAATGAGCAGTTCTTC
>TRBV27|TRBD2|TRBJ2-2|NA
CASSPSGRWSTGELFF
TGTGCCAGCAGCCCCAGCGGGAGATGGAGCACCGGGGAGCTGTTTTTT
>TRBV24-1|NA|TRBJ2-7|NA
CATQGHYTYEQYF
TGTGCCACCCAGGGCCACTACACCTACGAGCAGTACTTC
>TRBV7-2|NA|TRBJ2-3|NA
CASSRPPTDTQYF
TGTGCCAGCAGCCGCCCCCCAACAGATACGCAGTATTTT
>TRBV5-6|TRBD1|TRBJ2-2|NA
CASKSSDRVNTGELFF
TGTGCCAGCAAATCCTCGGACAGGGTGAACACCGGGGAGCTGTTTTTT
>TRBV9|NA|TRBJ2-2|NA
CASSVTSTGNTGELFF
TGTGCCAGCAGCGTAACTAGTACGGGAAACACCGGGGAGCTGTTTTTT
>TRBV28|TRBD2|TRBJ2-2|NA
CASSFGLAGGTGELFF
TGTGCCAGCAGTTTCGGGCTAGCGGGTGGTACCGGGGAGCTGTTTTTT
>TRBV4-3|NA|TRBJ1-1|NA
CASSQVLGKNTEAFF
TGCGCCAGCAGCCAAGTTCTGGGGAAGAACACTGAAGCTTTCTTT